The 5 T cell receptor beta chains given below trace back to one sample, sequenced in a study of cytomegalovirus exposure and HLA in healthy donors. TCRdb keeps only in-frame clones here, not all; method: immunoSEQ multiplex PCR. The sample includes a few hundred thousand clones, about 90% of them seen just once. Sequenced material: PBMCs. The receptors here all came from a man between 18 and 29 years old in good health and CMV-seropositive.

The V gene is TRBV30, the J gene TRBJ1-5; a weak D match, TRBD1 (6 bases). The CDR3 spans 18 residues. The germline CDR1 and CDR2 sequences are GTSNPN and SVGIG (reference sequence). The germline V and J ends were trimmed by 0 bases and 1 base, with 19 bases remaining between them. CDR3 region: CAWSVGVLQGPSNQPQHF. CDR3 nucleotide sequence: TGTGCCTGGAGTGTGGGGGTATTACAGGGTCCAAGCAATCAGCCCCAGCATTTT.

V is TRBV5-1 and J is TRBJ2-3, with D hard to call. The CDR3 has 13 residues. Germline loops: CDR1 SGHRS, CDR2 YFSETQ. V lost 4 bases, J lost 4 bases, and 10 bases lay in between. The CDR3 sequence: CASSPQWADTQYF. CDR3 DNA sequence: TGCGCCAGCAGCCCCCAATGGGCAGATACGCAGTATTTT.

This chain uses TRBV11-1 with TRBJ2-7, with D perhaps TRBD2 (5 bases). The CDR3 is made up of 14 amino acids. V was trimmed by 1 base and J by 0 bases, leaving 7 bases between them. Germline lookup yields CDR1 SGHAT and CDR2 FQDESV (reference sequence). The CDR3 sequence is CASSLGRVSYEQYF. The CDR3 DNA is TGTGCCAGCAGCTTAGGGCGGGTCTCCTACGAGCAGTACTTC.

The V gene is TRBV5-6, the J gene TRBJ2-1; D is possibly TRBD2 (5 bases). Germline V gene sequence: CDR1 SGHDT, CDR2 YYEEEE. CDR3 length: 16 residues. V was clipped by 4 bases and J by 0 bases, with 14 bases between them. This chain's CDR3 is CASSLGFTSSYNEQFF. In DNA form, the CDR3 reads TGTGCCAGCAGCCTGGGGTTTACTAGCTCCTACAATGAGCAGTTCTTC.

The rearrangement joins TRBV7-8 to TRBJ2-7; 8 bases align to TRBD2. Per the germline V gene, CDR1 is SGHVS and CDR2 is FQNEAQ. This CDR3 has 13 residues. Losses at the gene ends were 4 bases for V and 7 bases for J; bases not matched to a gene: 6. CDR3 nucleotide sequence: TGTGCCAGCAGCTCGGGACTAGGGGAGGAGCAGTACTTC. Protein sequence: CASSSGLGEEQYF. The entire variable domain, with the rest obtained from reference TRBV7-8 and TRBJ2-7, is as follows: GAGVSQSPRYKVAKRGQDVALRCDPISGHVSLFWYQQALGQGPEFLTYFQNEAQLDKSGLPSDRFFAERPEGSVSTLKIQRTQQEDSAVYLCASSSGLGEEQYFGPGTRLTVT.